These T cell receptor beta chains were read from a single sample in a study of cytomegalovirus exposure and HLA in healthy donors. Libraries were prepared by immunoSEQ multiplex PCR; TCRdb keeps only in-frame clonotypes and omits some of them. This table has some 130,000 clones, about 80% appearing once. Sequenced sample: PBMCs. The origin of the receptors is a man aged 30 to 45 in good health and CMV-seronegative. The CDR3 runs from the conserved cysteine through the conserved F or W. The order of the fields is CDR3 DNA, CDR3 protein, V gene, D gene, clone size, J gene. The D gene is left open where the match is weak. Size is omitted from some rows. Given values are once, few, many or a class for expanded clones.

CDR3nt: TGTGCCAGCTCACCAATGAGCGGGAGGGCCGGGGAGACCCAGTACTTC
CDR3aa: CASSPMSGRAGETQYF
v_gene: TRBV18
d_gene: TRBD2
abundance: -
j_gene: TRBJ2-5

CDR3nt: TGTGCCAGTAGTGCCCCGGACAGGGCCTACGAGCAGTACTTC
CDR3aa: CASSAPDRAYEQYF
v_gene: TRBV19
d_gene: TRBD1
abundance: once
j_gene: TRBJ2-7

CDR3nt: TGTGCCAGCAGTCCTAATAGTCAGCCCCAGCATTTT
CDR3aa: CASSPNSQPQHF
v_gene: TRBV6-1
d_gene: -
abundance: few
j_gene: TRBJ1-5

CDR3nt: TGTGCCTCGGGACAGGGGCGCGGCGAGCAGTACTTC
CDR3aa: CASGQGRGEQYF
v_gene: TRBV30
d_gene: TRBD1
abundance: -
j_gene: TRBJ2-7

CDR3nt: TGTGCCAGCAGTACTTTAGCAGCGAGCTCCTACAATGAGCAGTTCTTC
CDR3aa: CASSTLAASSYNEQFF
v_gene: TRBV28
d_gene: -
abundance: -
j_gene: TRBJ2-1

CDR3nt: TGCGCCAGCAGCCAAGATGCCACAGGGAACACTGAAGCTTTCTTT
CDR3aa: CASSQDATGNTEAFF
v_gene: TRBV4-1
d_gene: -
abundance: few
j_gene: TRBJ1-1

CDR3nt: TGTGCCAGCAGCCCAACTACAGGGACTGGGGCCAACGTCCTGACTTTC
CDR3aa: CASSPTTGTGANVLTF
v_gene: TRBV7-6
d_gene: -
abundance: few
j_gene: TRBJ2-6

CDR3nt: TGCAGCGCGTTTCAGGCTCAAGAGACCCAGTACTTC
CDR3aa: CSAFQAQETQYF
v_gene: TRBV29-1
d_gene: -
abundance: -
j_gene: TRBJ2-5

CDR3nt: TGTGCCAGCAGCCAAACGAGACAGGGGGCGTTCAACTATGGCTACACCTTC
CDR3aa: CASSQTRQGAFNYGYTF
v_gene: TRBV7-9
d_gene: TRBD1
abundance: -
j_gene: TRBJ1-2

CDR3nt: TGTGCCAGCAGTTACGAAAGCGGGAGGGCCGGGGATGAGCAGTTCTTC
CDR3aa: CASSYESGRAGDEQFF
v_gene: TRBV6-5
d_gene: TRBD2
abundance: -
j_gene: TRBJ2-1

CDR3nt: TGTGCCAGCAGTGAGTACCAGTATAATGAGCAGTTCTTC
CDR3aa: CASSEYQYNEQFF
v_gene: TRBV6-1
d_gene: -
abundance: -
j_gene: TRBJ2-1

CDR3nt: TGTGCCAGCCGGGACAGGGCCTACGAGCAGTACTTC
CDR3aa: CASRDRAYEQYF
v_gene: TRBV28
d_gene: TRBD1
abundance: -
j_gene: TRBJ2-7

CDR3nt: TGCGCCAGCAGCCAAGCTCCCGCGGGGGGGGGAGGCAATCAGCCCCAGCATTTT
CDR3aa: CASSQAPAGGGGNQPQHF
v_gene: TRBV4-3
d_gene: -
abundance: -
j_gene: TRBJ1-5

CDR3nt: TGTGCCAGTAGTACCCTACCATCCTCCTACAATGAGCAGTTCTTC
CDR3aa: CASSTLPSSYNEQFF
v_gene: TRBV19
d_gene: -
abundance: -
j_gene: TRBJ2-1

CDR3nt: TGTGCCAGCACGGGGAGGGGGTGGGATGAGCAGTTCTTC
CDR3aa: CASTGRGWDEQFF
v_gene: TRBV2
d_gene: -
abundance: once
j_gene: TRBJ2-1

CDR3nt: TGTGCCAGCAGCGTAGCGGGAGGCGACAATGAGCAGTTCTTC
CDR3aa: CASSVAGGDNEQFF
v_gene: TRBV9
d_gene: TRBD2
abundance: -
j_gene: TRBJ2-1

CDR3nt: TGTGCCAGCAGCCTTACGGGGGACAGAGCCCACGAGCAGTACTTC
CDR3aa: CASSLTGDRAHEQYF
v_gene: TRBV6-1
d_gene: -
abundance: -
j_gene: TRBJ2-7

CDR3nt: TGCGCCAGCAGCCAAGTCCTTACCGGGGAGCTGTTTTTT
CDR3aa: CASSQVLTGELFF
v_gene: TRBV4-3
d_gene: -
abundance: few
j_gene: TRBJ2-2

CDR3nt: TGTGCCAGCAGCTTAGCAGCCTACAATGAGCAGTTCTTC
CDR3aa: CASSLAAYNEQFF
v_gene: TRBV13
d_gene: -
abundance: -
j_gene: TRBJ2-1

CDR3nt: TGTGCCAGCTCACCACAAGAGGCGGGGAGTGGCTACACCTTC
CDR3aa: CASSPQEAGSGYTF
v_gene: TRBV18
d_gene: -
abundance: once
j_gene: TRBJ1-2

CDR3nt: TGCGCCAGCAGCTTGGGTCTAACCCAATACAATGAGCAGTTCTTC
CDR3aa: CASSLGLTQYNEQFF
v_gene: TRBV5-1
d_gene: -
abundance: few
j_gene: TRBJ2-1

CDR3nt: TGCGCCAGCAGCTTCCGGGACAGGGGGAACCGACGGGATTTTCAGCCCCAGCATTTT
CDR3aa: CASSFRDRGNRRDFQPQHF
v_gene: TRBV5-1
d_gene: TRBD1
abundance: -
j_gene: TRBJ1-5

CDR3nt: TGTGCCAGCAGCTTAGAAGCGGGAAGGGGCTCCTACAATGAGCAGTTCTTC
CDR3aa: CASSLEAGRGSYNEQFF
v_gene: TRBV7-6
d_gene: TRBD2
abundance: -
j_gene: TRBJ2-1

CDR3nt: TGTGCCACCAGCATCAGAGTTGGACTTGAGCAGTTCTTC
CDR3aa: CATSIRVGLEQFF
v_gene: TRBV15
d_gene: -
abundance: -
j_gene: TRBJ2-1

CDR3nt: TGCGCCAGCAGCTTGGGCAGAATAACAGATACGCAGTATTTT
CDR3aa: CASSLGRITDTQYF
v_gene: TRBV5-1
d_gene: -
abundance: -
j_gene: TRBJ2-3

CDR3nt: TGTGCCAGCCTACAGGGCCAAGAGACCCAGTACTTC
CDR3aa: CASLQGQETQYF
v_gene: TRBV2
d_gene: -
abundance: once
j_gene: TRBJ2-5

CDR3nt: TGTGCCACCCAGGGCCCAGATACGCAGTATTTT
CDR3aa: CATQGPDTQYF
v_gene: TRBV6-5
d_gene: -
abundance: -
j_gene: TRBJ2-3

CDR3nt: TGTGCCAGCAGTTTAAGTCCAGGGGGCGTGTATGGCTACACCTTC
CDR3aa: CASSLSPGGVYGYTF
v_gene: TRBV27
d_gene: TRBD1
abundance: -
j_gene: TRBJ1-2

CDR3nt: TGTGCCAGCAGCTCCCCTACTAGTGGTTCCTACAATGAGCAGTTCTTC
CDR3aa: CASSSPTSGSYNEQFF
v_gene: TRBV5-6
d_gene: -
abundance: -
j_gene: TRBJ2-1

CDR3nt: TGTGCCAGCAGGAGGATGACAGGGATCAATCAGCCCCAGCATTTT
CDR3aa: CASRRMTGINQPQHF
v_gene: TRBV2
d_gene: TRBD1
abundance: once
j_gene: TRBJ1-5

CDR3nt: TGTGCCTGGAGTGAGGTTACGAGGGCTTTCTTT
CDR3aa: CAWSEVTRAFF
v_gene: TRBV30
d_gene: -
abundance: -
j_gene: TRBJ1-1

CDR3nt: TGTGCCAGCAGCGTAGGCGGGAGTATTACAGATACGCAGTATTTT
CDR3aa: CASSVGGSITDTQYF
v_gene: TRBV9
d_gene: TRBD2
abundance: -
j_gene: TRBJ2-3

CDR3nt: TGTGCCAGCAGCCAAGGCAGCGTAGGACAGGGGGGAGGGAAACTGTTTTTT
CDR3aa: CASSQGSVGQGGGKLFF
v_gene: TRBV4-2
d_gene: TRBD1
abundance: -
j_gene: TRBJ1-4

CDR3nt: TGCAGCGTTGAAGGCCAGACTAGCGGGGCCGGGTACTTC
CDR3aa: CSVEGQTSGAGYF
v_gene: TRBV29-1
d_gene: TRBD2
abundance: -
j_gene: TRBJ2-5

CDR3nt: TGTGCCACCAGCCCACGGAGTGACTATGGCTACACCTTC
CDR3aa: CATSPRSDYGYTF
v_gene: TRBV15
d_gene: -
abundance: -
j_gene: TRBJ1-2

CDR3nt: TGTGCCAGCAGCCGAATGACAAACCTTGGCACAGATACGCAGTATTTT
CDR3aa: CASSRMTNLGTDTQYF
v_gene: TRBV7-6
d_gene: -
abundance: -
j_gene: TRBJ2-3

CDR3nt: TGTGCCAGCAGTTACTCCCCACTGAATGAGCAGTTCTTC
CDR3aa: CASSYSPLNEQFF
v_gene: TRBV6-6
d_gene: -
abundance: once
j_gene: TRBJ2-1

CDR3nt: TGTGCCAGCAGCCTACCCCCCGCAGATACGCAGTATTTT
CDR3aa: CASSLPPADTQYF
v_gene: TRBV11-3
d_gene: -
abundance: -
j_gene: TRBJ2-3

CDR3nt: TGTGCCAGTAGTACGTGGACTAGCGGGAGTTGGCAAGAGACCCAGTACTTC
CDR3aa: CASSTWTSGSWQETQYF
v_gene: TRBV19
d_gene: TRBD2
abundance: once
j_gene: TRBJ2-5

CDR3nt: TGCAGCGTTGAGGTGAGCTCCTACGAGCAGTACTTC
CDR3aa: CSVEVSSYEQYF
v_gene: TRBV29-1
d_gene: -
abundance: -
j_gene: TRBJ2-7

CDR3nt: TGTGCCAGCAGCTTCCTAGCGCCCAACAATGAGCAGTTCTTC
CDR3aa: CASSFLAPNNEQFF
v_gene: TRBV7-9
d_gene: -
abundance: -
j_gene: TRBJ2-1

CDR3nt: TGCGCCAGCAGTTCCGGGACAAAAGTCTACGAGCAGTACTTC
CDR3aa: CASSSGTKVYEQYF
v_gene: TRBV10-1
d_gene: -
abundance: -
j_gene: TRBJ2-7

CDR3nt: TGTGCCACCAGGGAAACAGTCGTTCATGGCTACACCTTC
CDR3aa: CATRETVVHGYTF
v_gene: TRBV15
d_gene: -
abundance: -
j_gene: TRBJ1-2

CDR3nt: TGTGCCTGGAGTGCTCCAAACACCATATATTTT
CDR3aa: CAWSAPNTIYF
v_gene: TRBV30
d_gene: -
abundance: -
j_gene: TRBJ1-3

CDR3nt: TGTGCCAGTAGCCCCCGGACAGTTATAATTGAAAAACTGTTTTTT
CDR3aa: CASSPRTVIIEKLFF
v_gene: TRBV19
d_gene: -
abundance: -
j_gene: TRBJ1-4

CDR3nt: TGTGCCAGCAGCTTAGGCGGGAGGGCCGTGGATTTT
CDR3aa: CASSLGGRAVDF
v_gene: TRBV11-3
d_gene: TRBD2
abundance: -
j_gene: TRBJ2-3

CDR3nt: TGTGCCACCGGGGAGGGGAGGAATGAGCAGTTCTTC
CDR3aa: CATGEGRNEQFF
v_gene: TRBV6-5
d_gene: TRBD2
abundance: -
j_gene: TRBJ2-1

CDR3nt: TGCGCCAGCAGCGGGCTGGGCAGCATCGTTGAAGCTTTCTTT
CDR3aa: CASSGLGSIVEAFF
v_gene: TRBV4-1
d_gene: -
abundance: -
j_gene: TRBJ1-1